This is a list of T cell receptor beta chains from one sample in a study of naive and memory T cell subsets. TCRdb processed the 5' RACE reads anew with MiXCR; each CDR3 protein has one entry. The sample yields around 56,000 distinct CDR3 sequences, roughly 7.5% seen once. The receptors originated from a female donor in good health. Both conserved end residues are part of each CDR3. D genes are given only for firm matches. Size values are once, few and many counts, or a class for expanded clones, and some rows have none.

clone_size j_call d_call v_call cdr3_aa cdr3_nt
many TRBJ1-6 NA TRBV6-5 CASSYSVPYNSPLHF TGTGCCAGCAGTTACTCGGTGCCTTATAATTCACCCCTCCACTTT
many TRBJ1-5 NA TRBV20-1 CSARVGSNQPQHF TGCAGTGCTAGAGTGGGGAGCAATCAGCCCCAGCATTTT
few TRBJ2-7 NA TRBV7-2 CASSQGLLYEQYF TGTGCCAGCAGCCAAGGACTACTCTACGAGCAGTACTTC
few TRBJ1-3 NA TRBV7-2 CASSLSGTRSGNTIYF TGTGCCAGCAGCTTATCCGGGACGAGGAGCGGAAACACCATATATTTT
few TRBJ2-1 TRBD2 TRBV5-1 CASSLLAGAHNEQFF TGCGCCAGCAGCTTGTTAGCGGGGGCTCACAATGAGCAGTTCTTC
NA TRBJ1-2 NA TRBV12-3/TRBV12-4 CASSPAQLGGYTF TGTGCCAGCAGTCCAGCTCAGCTGGGTGGCTACACCTTC
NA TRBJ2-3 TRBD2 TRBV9 CASSGTSGGATDTQYF TGTGCCAGCAGTGGGACTAGCGGGGGGGCCACAGATACGCAGTATTTT
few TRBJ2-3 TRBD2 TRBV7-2 CASSPMGLLTDTQYF TGTGCCAGCAGCCCAATGGGACTACTCACAGATACGCAGTATTTT
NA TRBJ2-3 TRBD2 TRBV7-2 CASSPSGGDHHTQYF TGTGCCAGCAGTCCGTCCGGGGGGGACCACCATACGCAGTATTTT
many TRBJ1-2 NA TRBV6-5 CASTRDSYYGYTF TGTGCCAGCACCCGAGACAGCTACTATGGCTACACCTTC
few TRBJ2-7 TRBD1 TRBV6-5 CAISKTPGQASHEQYF TGTGCCATTTCGAAGACTCCGGGACAGGCGAGCCACGAGCAGTACTTC
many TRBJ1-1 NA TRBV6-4 CASSALWNTEAFF TGTGCCAGCAGTGCTCTTTGGAACACTGAAGCTTTCTTT
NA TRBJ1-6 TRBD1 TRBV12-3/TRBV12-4 CASSPRGQRGGSPLHF TGTGCCAGCAGTCCCAGGGGGCAGAGGGGGGGTTCACCCCTCCACTTT
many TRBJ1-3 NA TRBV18 CASSHSGPGTGNTIYF TGTGCCAGCTCACACTCGGGCCCAGGGACTGGAAACACCATATATTTT
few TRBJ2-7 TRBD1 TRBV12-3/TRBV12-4 CASSSTGGDTYEQYF TGTGCCAGCAGTTCAACAGGGGGAGACACCTACGAGCAGTACTTC
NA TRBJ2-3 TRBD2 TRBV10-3 CAISSGGALDTQYF TGTGCCATCAGTAGCGGGGGGGCATTGGATACGCAGTATTTT
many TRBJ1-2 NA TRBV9 CASSRIIKGTSNGYTF TGTGCCAGCAGCCGAATTATAAAAGGGACATCTAATGGCTACACCTTC
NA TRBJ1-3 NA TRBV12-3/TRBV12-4 CASRESGTYFLADTIYF TGTGCCAGCAGGGAATCCGGGACCTACTTTCTGGCGGACACCATATATTTT
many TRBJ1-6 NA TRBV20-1 CSASTATNSPLHF TGCAGTGCTAGTACCGCGACTAATTCACCCCTCCACTTT
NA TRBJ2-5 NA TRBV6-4 CASVPPENVPTRHPYQETQYF TGTGCCAGCGTACCACCCGAGAATGTGCCAACGAGGCACCCGTACCAAGAGACCCAGTACTTC
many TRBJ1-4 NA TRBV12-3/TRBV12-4 CASSPPGGRGSNEKLFF TGTGCCAGCAGCCCCCCCGGGGGGCGCGGGTCTAATGAAAAACTGTTTTTT
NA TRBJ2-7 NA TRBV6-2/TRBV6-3 CASSTGTVYEQYF TGTGCCAGCAGTACCGGGACGGTCTACGAGCAGTACTTC
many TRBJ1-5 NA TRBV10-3 CAVFCEGTQPQHF TGTGCCGTCTTCTGTGAGGGGACTCAGCCCCAGCATTTT
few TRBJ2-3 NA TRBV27 CASSFVGGATDTQYF TGTGCCAGCAGTTTTGTAGGCGGAGCCACAGATACGCAGTATTTT
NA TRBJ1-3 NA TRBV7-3 CASSFDRGPGNTIYF TGTGCCAGCAGCTTCGATCGGGGGCCTGGAAACACCATATATTTT
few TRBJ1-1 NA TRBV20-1 CSARDPVRVGLDTEAFF TGCAGTGCTAGAGATCCCGTAAGGGTCGGGTTGGACACTGAAGCTTTCTTT
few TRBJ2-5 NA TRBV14 CASSTSSSETQYF TGTGCCAGCAGCACTAGCAGCTCGGAGACCCAGTACTTC
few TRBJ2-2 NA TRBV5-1 CASSLGWGTPNTGELFF TGCGCCAGCAGCCTTGGGTGGGGGACTCCGAACACCGGGGAGCTGTTTTTT
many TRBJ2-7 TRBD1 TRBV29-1 CSALRDRVPYEQYF TGCAGCGCCCTCCGGGACAGGGTCCCTTACGAGCAGTACTTC
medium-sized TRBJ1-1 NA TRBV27 CASSLFGGWNTEAFF TGTGCCAGCAGTTTATTCGGCGGATGGAACACTGAAGCTTTCTTT
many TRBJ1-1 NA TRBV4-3 CASSQEYSRDGDTEAFF TGCGCCAGCAGCCAAGAGTACTCAAGGGACGGGGACACTGAAGCTTTCTTT
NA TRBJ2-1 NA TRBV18 CASSSTGVRYEQFF TGTGCCAGCTCATCAACGGGGGTCCGCTATGAGCAGTTCTTC
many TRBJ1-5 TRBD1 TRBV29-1 CSAGQGKDQPQHF TGCAGCGCGGGACAGGGAAAGGATCAGCCCCAGCATTTT
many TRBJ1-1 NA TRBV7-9 CASSSSRQVGMNTEAFF TGTGCCAGCAGCTCATCTCGACAGGTCGGTATGAACACTGAAGCTTTCTTT
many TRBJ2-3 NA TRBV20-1 CSAGGGLRSGTDTQYF TGCAGTGCAGGGGGAGGGTTAAGGAGCGGCACAGATACGCAGTATTTT
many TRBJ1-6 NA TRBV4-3 CASSQDPFSSYNSPLHF TGCGCCAGCAGCCAAGATCCGTTTAGCTCCTATAATTCACCCCTCCACTTT
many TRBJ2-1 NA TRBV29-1 CSAAGQGWVNEQFF TGCAGCGCCGCAGGACAAGGGTGGGTGAATGAGCAGTTCTTC
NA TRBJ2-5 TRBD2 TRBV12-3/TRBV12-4 CASSFSSGGFQETQYF TGTGCCAGCAGTTTTTCCAGCGGGGGGTTCCAAGAGACCCAGTACTTC
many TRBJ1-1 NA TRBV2 CASSEMRRAEAFF TGTGCCAGCAGTGAAATGAGGAGGGCTGAAGCTTTCTTT
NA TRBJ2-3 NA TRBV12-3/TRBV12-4 CASSPRVPADTQYF TGTGCCAGCAGCCCCCGGGTTCCGGCAGATACGCAGTATTTT
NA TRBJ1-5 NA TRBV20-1 CSASPGHSNQPQHF TGCAGTGCTAGCCCAGGGCATAGCAATCAGCCCCAGCATTTT